This T cell receptor beta chain was observed in a study of blood T cell repertoires in COVID-19. Study overall: Sample material is recorded as cDNA or gDNA derived from T cells, B-cell-depleted T cells, or PBMCs.

Losses at the gene ends were 4 bases for V and 5 bases for J; bases not matched to a gene: 10. Germline V CDR1 and CDR2: SGHDN, FVKESK. The CDR3 extends over 15 amino acids. Seattle's enrolled individuals joined amid active infection and were then monitored longitudinally. Sequencing used immunoSEQ multiplex PCR; TCRdb keeps in-frame clones, though not all of them. Of fewer than 350,000 clones detected, 86% appear once; the ten largest clones hold roughly 12%. Sequencing was performed on peripheral blood. This chain joins TRBV14 and TRBJ2-5; TRBD2 matches at 7 bases. This TCR was sampled from a woman aged 25-40 years with COVID-19, enrolled during active disease. CDR3 nucleotides: TGTGCCAGCAGCCCGACGGTGGGAGGGTCGGAGACCCAGTACTTC. Translated: CASSPTVGGSETQYF.